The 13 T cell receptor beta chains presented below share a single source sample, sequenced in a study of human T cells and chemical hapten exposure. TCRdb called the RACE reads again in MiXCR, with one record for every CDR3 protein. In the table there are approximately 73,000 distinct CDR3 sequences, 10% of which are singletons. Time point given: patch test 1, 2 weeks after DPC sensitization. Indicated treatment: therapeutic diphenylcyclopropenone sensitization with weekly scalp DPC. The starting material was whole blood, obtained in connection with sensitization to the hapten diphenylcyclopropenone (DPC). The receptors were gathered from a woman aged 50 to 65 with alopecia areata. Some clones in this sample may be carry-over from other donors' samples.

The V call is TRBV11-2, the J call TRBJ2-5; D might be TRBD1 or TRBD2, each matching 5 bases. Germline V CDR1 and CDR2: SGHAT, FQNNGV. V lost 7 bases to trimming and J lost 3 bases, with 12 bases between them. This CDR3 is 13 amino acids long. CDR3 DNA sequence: TGTGCCAGCAAGCCGGGGCATGAAGAGACCCAGTACTTC. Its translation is CASKPGHEETQYF.

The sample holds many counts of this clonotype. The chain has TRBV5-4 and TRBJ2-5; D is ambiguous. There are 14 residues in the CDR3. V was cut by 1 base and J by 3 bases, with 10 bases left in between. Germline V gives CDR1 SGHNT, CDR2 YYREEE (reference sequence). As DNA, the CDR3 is TGTGCCAGCAGCTTGTCCGGCTTGGAAGAGACCCAGTACTTC. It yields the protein CASSLSGLEETQYF.

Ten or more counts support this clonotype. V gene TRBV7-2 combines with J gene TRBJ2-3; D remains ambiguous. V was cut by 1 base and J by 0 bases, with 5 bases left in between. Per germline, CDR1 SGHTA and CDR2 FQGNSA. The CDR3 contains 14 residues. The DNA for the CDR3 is TGTGCCAGCAGCTTAGGCAGAAGCACAGATACGCAGTATTTT. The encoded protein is CASSLGRSTDTQYF.

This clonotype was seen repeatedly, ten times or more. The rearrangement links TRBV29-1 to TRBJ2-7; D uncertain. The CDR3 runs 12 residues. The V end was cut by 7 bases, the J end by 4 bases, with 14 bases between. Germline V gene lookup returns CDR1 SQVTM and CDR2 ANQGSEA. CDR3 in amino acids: CSALFTRYEQYF. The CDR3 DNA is TGCAGCGCCCTGTTTACAAGATACGAGCAGTACTTC.

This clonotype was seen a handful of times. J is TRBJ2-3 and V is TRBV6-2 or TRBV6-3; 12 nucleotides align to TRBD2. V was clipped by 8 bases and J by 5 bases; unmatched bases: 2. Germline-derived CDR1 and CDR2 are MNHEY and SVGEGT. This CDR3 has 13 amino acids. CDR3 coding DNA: TGTGCCAGCGGGGGACTAGCGGGAGATACGCAGTATTTT. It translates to CASGGLAGDTQYF.

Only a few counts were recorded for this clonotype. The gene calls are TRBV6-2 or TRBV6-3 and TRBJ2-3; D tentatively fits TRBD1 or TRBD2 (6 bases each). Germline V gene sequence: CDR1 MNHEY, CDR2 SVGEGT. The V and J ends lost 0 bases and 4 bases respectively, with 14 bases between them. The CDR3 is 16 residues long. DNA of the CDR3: TGTGCCAGCAGTTACTCGAGAAGGGGGAGGCCAGATACGCAGTATTTT. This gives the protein CASSYSRRGRPDTQYF.

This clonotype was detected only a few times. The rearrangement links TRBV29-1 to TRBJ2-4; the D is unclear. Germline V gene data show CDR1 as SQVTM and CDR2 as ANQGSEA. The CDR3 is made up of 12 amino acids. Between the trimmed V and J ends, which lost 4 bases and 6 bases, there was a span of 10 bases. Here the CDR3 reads CSVGLNGNIQYF. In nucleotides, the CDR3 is TGCAGCGTTGGATTGAACGGAAACATTCAGTACTTC.

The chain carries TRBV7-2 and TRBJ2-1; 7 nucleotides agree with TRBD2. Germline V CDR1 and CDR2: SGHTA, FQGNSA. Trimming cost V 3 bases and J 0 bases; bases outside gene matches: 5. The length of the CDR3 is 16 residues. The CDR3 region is CASSFTSASSYNEQFF. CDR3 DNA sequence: TGTGCCAGCAGCTTCACTAGCGCTAGCTCCTACAATGAGCAGTTCTTC.

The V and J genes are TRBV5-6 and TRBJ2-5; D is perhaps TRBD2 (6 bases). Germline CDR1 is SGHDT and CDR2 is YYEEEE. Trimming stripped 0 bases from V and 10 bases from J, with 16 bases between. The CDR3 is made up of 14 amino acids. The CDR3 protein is CASSLERAKVNQYF. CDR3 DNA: TGTGCCAGCAGCTTGGAGCGGGCCAAGGTTAACCAGTACTTC.

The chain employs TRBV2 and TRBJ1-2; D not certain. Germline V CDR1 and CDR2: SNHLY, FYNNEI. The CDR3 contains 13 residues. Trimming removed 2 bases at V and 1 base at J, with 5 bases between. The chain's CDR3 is CASSEWLNYGYTF. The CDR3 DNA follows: TGTGCCAGCAGTGAATGGCTTAACTATGGCTACACCTTC.

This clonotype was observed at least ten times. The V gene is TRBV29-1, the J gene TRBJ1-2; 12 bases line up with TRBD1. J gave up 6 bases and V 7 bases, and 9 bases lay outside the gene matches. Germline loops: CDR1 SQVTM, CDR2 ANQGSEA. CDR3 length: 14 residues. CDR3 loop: CSAEGGQGADGYTF. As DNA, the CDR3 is TGCAGCGCAGAGGGGGGACAGGGGGCGGATGGCTACACCTTC.

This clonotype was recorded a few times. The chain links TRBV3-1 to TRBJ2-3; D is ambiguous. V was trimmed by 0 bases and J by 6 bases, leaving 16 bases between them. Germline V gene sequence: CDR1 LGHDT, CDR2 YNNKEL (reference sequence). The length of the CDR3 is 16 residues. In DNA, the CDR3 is TGTGCCAGCAGCCAAGAAGGCTACCCAGCAGCGGATACGCAGTATTTT. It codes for CASSQEGYPAADTQYF.

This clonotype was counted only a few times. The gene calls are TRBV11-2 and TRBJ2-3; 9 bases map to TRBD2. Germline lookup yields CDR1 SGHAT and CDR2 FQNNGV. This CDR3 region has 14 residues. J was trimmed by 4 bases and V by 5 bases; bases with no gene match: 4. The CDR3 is CASSPRLAADTQYF. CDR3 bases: TGTGCCAGCAGCCCACGACTAGCGGCAGATACGCAGTATTTT.